This TCR beta chain derives from a study of T-cell reconstitution after alpha-beta-depleted transplantation in children. With 2 bases removed from V and 1 base from J, the gap between germline ends came to 9 bases. The germline gives CDR1 SGHRS, CDR2 YFSETQ. The CDR3 is 14 amino acids. This clonotype was observed at least ten times. Preparation of the TCRbeta library involved a method that used unique molecular identifiers. MiXCR, applied by TCRdb to the PCR reads, yields one record per CDR3 protein. There are 240,000 or so distinct CDR3 sequences in the sample; more than 10% occur only once, and about 2.4% lies in the top ten.

This specimen was PBMCs from the stem cell graft donor, taken from the stem cell graft. This TCR was sampled from a human donor who donated a stem cell graft to a child with acute lymphoblastic leukemia. This chain links TRBV5-1 with TRBJ2-5; D call uncertain. The CDR3 DNA reads TGCGCCAGCAGCTTTCCAGGCGCCCAAGAGACCCAGTACTTC. This sequence encodes CASSFPGAQETQYF. Using reference TRBV5-1 and TRBJ2-5 for the parts outside the CDR3, the full variable domain is KAGVTQTPRYLIKTRGQQVTLSCSPISGHRSVSWYQQTPGQGLQFLFEYFSETQRNKGNFPGRFSGRQFSNSRSEMNVSTLELGDSALYLCASSFPGAQETQYFGPGTRLLVL.